What follows are 29 T cell receptor beta chains derived from one specimen sequenced in a study of beta chain features in type 1 diabetes. Sequenced material consisted of expressed TCRB transcripts (all of the isolated RNA was reverse transcribed). Method: immunoSEQ multiplex PCR; TCRdb's copy keeps in-frame clones and lacks some. The sample lists hundreds of thousands of clones, 10% to 15% seen once, with approximately 0.015% in the top ten. Sequencing used naive CD4+ T cells from blood. The receptors originated from a man between 18 and 29 years old in good health.

The J gene is TRBJ2-1, the V gene TRBV2, with 9 bases matching TRBD2. The V gene end was trimmed by 7 bases and the J gene end by 7 bases; junction bases not matched to a gene: 11. CDR1 SNHLY and CDR2 FYNNEI come from the germline V gene. This CDR3 spans 15 amino acids. The CDR3 nucleotides read TGTGCCAGCATGGGGGCTAGCGGGACTGTAAATGAGCAGTTCTTC. Residues: CASMGASGTVNEQFF.

This clone has more than one count but fewer than ten. In DNA form, the CDR3 reads TGTGCCAGCAGTTACACGGACAGAAGCTATGGCTACACCTTC. As protein: CASSYTDRSYGYTF. The chain combines TRBV6-5 with TRBJ1-2, with a possible D match to TRBD1 (6 bases). Germline V lookup: CDR1 MNHEY, CDR2 SVGAGI. Trimming cost V 2 bases and J 4 bases, with 11 bases left between them. The CDR3 has 14 amino acids.

This clone was seen a handful of times. This chain links TRBV4-2 with TRBJ2-3; 10 bases are a match to TRBD2. The V and J ends lost 5 bases and 0 bases, in that order; junction bases with no gene match: 2. Germline V lookup: CDR1 LGHNA, CDR2 YNFKEQ. This CDR3 has 15 amino acids. DNA of the CDR3: TGTGCCAGCAGCTGGACTAGCGGTAGCACAGATACGCAGTATTTT. The encoded protein is CASSWTSGSTDTQYF.

This sequence joins TRBV7-3 and TRBJ1-1; possible D gene TRBD1, 5 bases. Germline values: CDR1 SGHTA, CDR2 FQGTGA. CDR3 length: 15 amino acids. V gave up 2 bases and J gave up 0 bases, with 10 bases separating them. The CDR3 here is CASSLSGRLNTEAFF. In DNA, the CDR3 is TGTGCCAGCAGCTTATCAGGGAGGTTGAACACTGAAGCTTTCTTT.

This clone has more than one count but fewer than ten. The chain carries TRBV29-1 and TRBJ1-2; the match to TRBD1 covers 7 bases. Per germline, CDR1 SQVTM and CDR2 ANQGSEA. This CDR3 has 12 amino acids. Germline trimming cut 3 bases from V and 6 bases from J; bases unmatched to any gene: 4. The CDR3 spells CSVDEGANGYTF. CDR3 DNA sequence: TGCAGCGTTGACGAGGGGGCAAATGGCTACACCTTC.

As to this clone: Other DNA sequences in this sample translate to the same CDR3. The genes are TRBV5-1 and TRBJ1-6; TRBD1 matches 7 bases. CDR1 is SGHRS, CDR2 YFSETQ, per germline. V gave up 2 bases and J gave up 5 bases; unmatched junction bases: 1. The CDR3 totals 14 residues. In DNA form, the CDR3 reads TGCGCCAGCAGCTTAGACAGGGATAATTCACCCCTCCACTTT. Amino acids: CASSLDRDNSPLHF.

This clone was counted a few times. V is TRBV5-4 and J is TRBJ2-7, with a possible D match to TRBD2 (7 bases). The CDR3 has 16 amino acids. Trimming pared 0 bases from V and 3 bases from J, leaving 16 bases between. CDR1 and CDR2 (germline): SGHNT, YYREEE (reference sequence). The CDR3 here is CASSLAGASGNYEQYF. CDR3 sequence (DNA): TGTGCCAGCAGCTTGGCGGGGGCTAGCGGTAACTACGAGCAGTACTTC.

CDR3 DNA sequence: TGTGCCAGCAGCTGGGACAGGATGAACACTGAAGCTTTCTTT. Translated: CASSWDRMNTEAFF. V is TRBV21-1 and J is TRBJ1-1; the D segment call TRBD1 is taken from the table without a DNA check. TRBV21-1 is a pseudogene segment. The CDR3 extends over 14 amino acids.

The chain couples TRBV5-4 to TRBJ2-5; TRBD1 aligns across 11 bases. This CDR3 is built from 17 residues. V trimming: 3 bases; J trimming: 4 bases; junction bases outside the gene matches: 11. Germline assignment: CDR1 SGHNT and CDR2 YYREEE (reference sequence). As DNA, the CDR3 is TGTGCCAGCAGCTCAGGGCCGGGACAGGGGGTTGGAGAGACCCAGTACTTC. It codes for CASSSGPGQGVGETQYF.

The CDR3 protein is CASSFTSGSDYEQYF. As DNA, the CDR3 is TGTGCCAGCAGCTTCACTAGCGGGAGCGACTACGAGCAGTACTTC. This chain links TRBV7-2 with TRBJ2-7; 11 bases map to TRBD2. The CDR3 length is 15 residues. J gave up 3 bases and V 3 bases, and 4 bases lay outside the gene matches. The germline V gene has CDR1 SGHTA and CDR2 FQGNSA. Variable domain in full (rest from reference TRBV7-2 and TRBJ2-7): GAGVSQSPSNKVTEKGKDVELRCDPISGHTALYWYRQSLGQGLEFLIYFQGNSAPDKSGLPSDRFSAERTGGSVSTLTIQRTQQEDSAVYLCASSFTSGSDYEQYFGPGTRLTVT.

The V call is TRBV19, the J call TRBJ2-3, with 7 bases that match TRBD1. CDR3 length: 11 residues. V gave up 11 bases and J gave up 9 bases; unmatched junction bases: 8. The V gene's germline CDR1 is LNHDA and CDR2 SQIVND (reference sequence). The CDR3 nucleotides read TGTGCCTCTCTCGGACAGGCCACGCAGTATTTT. This codes for CASLGQATQYF. Variable domain in full (rest from reference TRBV19 and TRBJ2-3): DGGITQSPKYLFRKEGQNVTLSCEQNLNHDAMYWYRQDPGQGLRLIYYSQIVNDFQKGDIAEGYSVSREKKESFPLTVTSAQKNPTAFYLCASLGQATQYFGPGTRLTVL.

V and J are TRBV28 and TRBJ1-5; D perhaps matches TRBD1 (5 bases). Germline V gene lookup returns CDR1 MDHEN and CDR2 SYDVKM. V was shortened by 5 bases and J by 7 bases, with 15 bases between the two germline ends. The CDR3 loop spans 14 amino acids. As DNA, the CDR3 is TGTGCCAGCAGTACGCCAGGGTCGCGGCAGCCCCAGCATTTT. It is translated as CASSTPGSRQPQHF. The entire variable domain, with the rest obtained from reference TRBV28 and TRBJ1-5, is as follows: DVKVTQSSRYLVKRTGEKVFLECVQDMDHENMFWYRQDPGLGLRLIYFSYDVKMKEKGDIPEGYSVSREKKERFSLILESASTNQTSMYLCASSTPGSRQPQHFGDGTRLSIL.

The chain is built from TRBV2 and TRBJ1-6; D call uncertain. Germline V CDR1 and CDR2: SNHLY, FYNNEI. The CDR3 covers 15 residues. Between the trimmed V and J ends, which lost 4 bases and 0 bases, there was a span of 7 bases. CDR3: CASSVQSSYNSPLHF. In nucleotides, the CDR3 is TGTGCCAGCAGTGTACAGAGCTCCTATAATTCACCCCTCCACTTT.

In nucleotides, the CDR3 is TGTGCCAGCAGGCCAGGGGGGACAGATACGCAGTATTTT. The encoded protein is CASRPGGTDTQYF. V usage is TRBV6-1 and J usage is TRBJ2-3; D may be TRBD1 (7 bases). Germline V gene sequence: CDR1 MNHNS, CDR2 SASEGT. CDR3 length: 13 residues. Between the trimmed V and J ends, which lost 6 bases and 3 bases, there was a span of 10 bases.

This clone was recorded a few times. V and J are TRBV7-2 and TRBJ1-5, with TRBD1 matching over 8 bases. V dropped 5 bases and J dropped 6; count of bases not matched to a gene: 6. This CDR3 contains 14 residues. CDR1 is SGHTA and CDR2 is FQGNSA in the germline V gene. CDR3 bases: TGTGCCAGCAGCCCTGACAGGGGAATTCAGCCCCAGCATTTT. It specifies CASSPDRGIQPQHF.

This clone was detected only a few times. V and J are TRBV6-5 and TRBJ1-1; D is uncertain. Germline CDR1 is MNHEY and CDR2 is SVGAGI. The V end was cut by 7 bases, the J end by 1 base, with 13 bases between. CDR3 length equals 14 residues. This chain's CDR3 is CASKLWRGNTEAFF. The CDR3 nucleotides read TGTGCCAGCAAATTGTGGCGAGGGAACACTGAAGCTTTCTTT.

This clone was picked up a small number of times. The chain uses TRBV10-3 and TRBJ2-1, with a possible D match to TRBD1 (6 bases). Germline V gives CDR1 ENHRY, CDR2 SYGVKD. Trimming cost V 11 bases and J 7 bases, with 15 bases left between them. The CDR3 contains 12 residues. The CDR3 here is CAARTETNEQFF. CDR3 DNA: TGTGCCGCCCGGACAGAAACTAATGAGCAGTTCTTC.

In its sample, this clone was seen a few times. This sequence joins TRBV28 and TRBJ2-2; no clear D. Between the trimmed V and J ends, which lost 2 bases and 6 bases, there was a span of 7 bases. Germline V lookup: CDR1 MDHEN, CDR2 SYDVKM. CDR3 length: 13 amino acids. The DNA for the CDR3 is TGTGCCAGCAGTTTAAGAGAACCCGGGGAGCTGTTTTTT. Protein: CASSLREPGELFF.

A few counts support this clone. This chain links TRBV5-1 with TRBJ2-1; 12 bases fit TRBD2. There are 14 residues in the CDR3. Trimming at V came to 3 bases and at J to 9 bases, leaving 4 bases not matched to a gene. CDR1 and CDR2 from the germline V gene are SGHRS and YFSETQ. The CDR3 DNA is TGCGCCAGCAGCTCTGGACTAGCGGGGATTGAGCAGTTCTTC. Its translation: CASSSGLAGIEQFF. Looking up the rest from reference TRBV5-1 and TRBJ2-1 gives the full variable domain: KAGVTQTPRYLIKTRGQQVTLSCSPISGHRSVSWYQQTPGQGLQFLFEYFSETQRNKGNFPGRFSGRQFSNSRSEMNVSTLELGDSALYLCASSSGLAGIEQFFGPGTRLTVL.

This clone was seen just once. The chain links TRBV7-2 to TRBJ2-4; 7 positions agree with TRBD2. V shed 2 bases, J shed 8 bases, and the junction held 9 bases outside the gene matches. This CDR3 region has 15 residues. The germline gives CDR1 SGHTA, CDR2 FQGNSA. CDR3 DNA: TGTGCCAGCAGCTTAAATGGCGGGGGTAGGGACATTCAGTACTTC. It codes for CASSLNGGGRDIQYF.

This sequence joins TRBV30 and TRBJ2-4; D unclear. Germline assignment: CDR1 GTSNPN and CDR2 SVGIG (reference sequence). V lost 7 bases and J lost 0, with 13 bases in between. The CDR3 spans 14 residues. Here the CDR3 reads CASVFRGAKNIQYF. CDR3 nucleotides: TGTGCCTCGGTTTTTCGAGGAGCCAAAAACATTCAGTACTTC.

The table lists this clone with many counts. The chain uses TRBV10-3 and TRBJ2-5, with D tentatively TRBD2 (5 bases). Germline CDR1 and CDR2: ENHRY and SYGVKD. CDR3 length: 12 residues. V lost 4 bases and J 7 bases, leaving 10 bases between the germline ends. This CDR3 reads CAISGPGGTQYF. In DNA form, the CDR3 reads TGTGCCATCAGTGGGCCTGGAGGGACCCAGTACTTC.

This clone has only a few counts. The CDR3 coding sequence is TGTGCCAGCGGGGGCCCTAATCATGAGCAGTTCTTC. This translates into CASGGPNHEQFF. The rearrangement joins TRBV7-9 to TRBJ2-1; D is possibly TRBD1 (6 bases). The CDR3 length is 12 residues. Germline lookup yields CDR1 SEHNR and CDR2 FQNEAQ (reference sequence). V lost 8 bases, J lost 8 bases, and 13 bases lay in between.

This clone was recorded a few times. This sequence joins TRBV4-3 and TRBJ1-2; D is ambiguous. Germline CDR1 reads LGHNA; CDR2 reads YSLEER. Trimming shortened V by 1 base and J by 0 bases, and 12 bases separated the two germline ends. The CDR3 contains 16 residues. The CDR3 loop is CASSQVPRSPNYGYTF. CDR3 nucleotide sequence: TGCGCCAGCAGCCAAGTTCCCAGGTCACCTAACTATGGCTACACCTTC.

In DNA, the CDR3 is TGTGCCATCAGTGACGGAGCGGGAGGAATTGATACGCAGTATTTT. Protein: CAISDGAGGIDTQYF. V usage is TRBV10-3 and J usage is TRBJ2-3; 9 nucleotides align to TRBD2. Unmatched junction bases numbered 7, after V lost 3 bases and J lost 6 bases. The CDR3 extends over 15 amino acids. Germline assignment: CDR1 ENHRY and CDR2 SYGVKD.

The chain employs TRBV28 and TRBJ1-1; possible D gene TRBD1, 5 bases. Germline CDR1 and CDR2: MDHEN and SYDVKM. The CDR3 covers 13 residues. With 6 bases removed from V and 6 bases from J, the gap between germline ends came to 14 bases. Here the CDR3 DNA reads TGTGCCAGCAGCCTTCAGGGTCCCGCTGAAGCTTTCTTT. The encoded protein is CASSLQGPAEAFF.

Here the CDR3 reads CASSQDIGSLGETQYF. CDR3 nucleotides: TGCGCCAGCAGCCAAGATATTGGCAGCCTCGGGGAGACCCAGTACTTC. The V call is TRBV4-3, the J call TRBJ2-5; D gene ambiguous. V lost 0 bases and J 5 bases, leaving 16 bases between the germline ends. The germline CDR1 and CDR2 sequences are LGHNA and YSLEER. The CDR3 loop spans 16 amino acids.

This clone has a handful of counts. This rearrangement joins TRBV29-1 to TRBJ1-1; a possible D gene is TRBD1 (5 bases). Trimming cost V 3 bases and J 7 bases, with 12 bases left between them. The CDR3 is made up of 12 amino acids. Germline V gives CDR1 SQVTM, CDR2 ANQGSEA. CDR3 amino acids: CSVEGGGFEAFF. CDR3 nucleotides: TGCAGCGTTGAGGGGGGAGGGTTTGAAGCTTTCTTT.

This clone showed up just a few times. This chain connects TRBV5-1 to TRBJ2-3; 8 bases map to TRBD2. Germline V gene sequence: CDR1 SGHRS, CDR2 YFSETQ. The CDR3 length is 14 residues. The ends lost 7 bases at V and 5 bases at J; junction bases unmatched: 9. This chain's CDR3 is CASSLSGIGDTQYF. The CDR3 nucleotides are TGCGCCAGCTCCCTTAGCGGGATAGGAGATACGCAGTATTTT.